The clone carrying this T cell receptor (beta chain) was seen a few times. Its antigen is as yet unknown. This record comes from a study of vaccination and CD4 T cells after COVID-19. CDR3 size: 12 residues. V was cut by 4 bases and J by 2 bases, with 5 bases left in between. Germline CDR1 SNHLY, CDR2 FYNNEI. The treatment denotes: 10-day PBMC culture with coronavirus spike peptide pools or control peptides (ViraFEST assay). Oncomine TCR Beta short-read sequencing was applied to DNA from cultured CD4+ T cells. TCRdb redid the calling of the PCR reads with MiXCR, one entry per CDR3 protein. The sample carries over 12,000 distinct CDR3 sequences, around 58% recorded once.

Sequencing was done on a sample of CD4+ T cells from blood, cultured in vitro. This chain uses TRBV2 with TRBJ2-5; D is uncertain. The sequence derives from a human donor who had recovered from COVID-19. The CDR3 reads CASSVWQETQYF. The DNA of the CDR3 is TGTGCCAGCAGTGTTTGGCAAGAGACCCAGTACTTC.